This T cell receptor (beta chain) appears in the sequencing data of a study of cytomegalovirus exposure and HLA in healthy donors. Researchers ran the PCR with 60 Vbeta and 13 Jbeta primers. Produced via immunoSEQ multiplex PCR; TCRdb's table is partial and in-frame only. The repertoire holds some 110,000 clones, with about three quarters as singletons. Germline assignment: CDR1 MGHRA and CDR2 YSYEKL. Deletions cut 0 bases from V and 9 bases from J, with 15 bases between. This CDR3 region has 16 residues. The gene calls are TRBV4-1 and TRBJ1-6; D perhaps matches TRBD1 (6 bases). The sequence was obtained from a man aged 50 or older in good health and CMV-seronegative. Sequences were obtained from PBMCs. The CDR3 sequence: CASSQEVTGLGSPLHF. CDR3 nucleotide sequence: TGCGCCAGCAGCCAAGAGGTGACAGGATTGGGTTCACCCCTCCACTTT.